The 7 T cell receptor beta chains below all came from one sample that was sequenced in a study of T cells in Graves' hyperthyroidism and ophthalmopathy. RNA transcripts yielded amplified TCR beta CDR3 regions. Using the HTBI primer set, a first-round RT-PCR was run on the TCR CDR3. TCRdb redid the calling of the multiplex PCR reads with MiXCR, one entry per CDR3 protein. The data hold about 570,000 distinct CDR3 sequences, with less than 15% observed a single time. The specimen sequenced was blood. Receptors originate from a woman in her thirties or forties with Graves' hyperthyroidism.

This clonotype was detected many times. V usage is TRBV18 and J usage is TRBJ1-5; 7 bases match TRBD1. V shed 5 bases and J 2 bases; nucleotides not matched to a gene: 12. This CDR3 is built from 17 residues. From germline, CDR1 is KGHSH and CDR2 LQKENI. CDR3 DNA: TGTGCCAGCTCATCGGACCCCAGGGGGATGGGCAATCAGCCCCAGCATTTT. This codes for CASSSDPRGMGNQPQHF.

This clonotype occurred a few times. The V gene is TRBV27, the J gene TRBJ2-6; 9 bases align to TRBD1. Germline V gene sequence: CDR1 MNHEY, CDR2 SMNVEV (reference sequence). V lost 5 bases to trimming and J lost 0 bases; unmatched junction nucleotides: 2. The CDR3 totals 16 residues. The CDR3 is CASSGQGTSGANVLTF. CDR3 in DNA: TGTGCCAGCAGTGGACAGGGGACCTCTGGGGCCAACGTCCTGACTTTC.

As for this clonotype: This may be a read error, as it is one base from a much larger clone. In nucleotides, the CDR3 is TGTGCCAGCAGCCAAGATACAGGGGCAGATACGCAGTATTTT. Its translation is CASSQDTGADTQYF. The V call is TRBV4-2, the J call TRBJ2-3, with 7 bases matching TRBD1. The CDR3 length is 14 residues. J was trimmed by 4 bases and V by 0 bases; bases with no gene match: 1. Germline V gene lookup returns CDR1 LGHNA and CDR2 YNFKEQ.

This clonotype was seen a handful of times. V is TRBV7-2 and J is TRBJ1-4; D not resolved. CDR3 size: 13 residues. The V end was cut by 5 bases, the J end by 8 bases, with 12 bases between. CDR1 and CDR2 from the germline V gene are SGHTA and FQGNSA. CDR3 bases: TGTGCCAGCAGCGCCAGGAGGCTGGAAAAACTGTTTTTT. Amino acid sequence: CASSARRLEKLFF.

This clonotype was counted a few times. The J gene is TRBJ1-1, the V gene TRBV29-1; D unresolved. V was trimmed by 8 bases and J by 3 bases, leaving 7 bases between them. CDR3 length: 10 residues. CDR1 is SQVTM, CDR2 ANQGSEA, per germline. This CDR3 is CSSGYTEAFF. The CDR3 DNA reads TGCAGCTCGGGGTACACTGAAGCTTTCTTT.

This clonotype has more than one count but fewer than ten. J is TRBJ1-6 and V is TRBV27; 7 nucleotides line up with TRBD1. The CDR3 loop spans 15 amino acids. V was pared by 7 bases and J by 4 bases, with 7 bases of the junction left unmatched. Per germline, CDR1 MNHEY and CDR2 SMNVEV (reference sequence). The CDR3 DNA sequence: TGTGCCAGCAAGGGGGACAGAGGATATAATTCACCCCTCCACTTT. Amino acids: CASKGDRGYNSPLHF.

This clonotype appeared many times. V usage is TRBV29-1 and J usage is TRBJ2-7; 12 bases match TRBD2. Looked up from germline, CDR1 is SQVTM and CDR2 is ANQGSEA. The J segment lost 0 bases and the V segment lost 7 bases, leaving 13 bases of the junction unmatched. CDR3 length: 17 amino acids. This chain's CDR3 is CSGGTGLTSGSSYEQYF. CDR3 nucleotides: TGCAGCGGGGGGACAGGCTTGACTAGCGGGAGCTCCTACGAGCAGTACTTC.